The 21 T cell receptor beta chains presented below share a single source sample, sequenced in a study of T-cell memory formation after mild COVID-19. Via MiXCR, TCRdb re-called the 5' RACE reads, giving one row per CDR3 protein. This sample yields over 350,000 distinct CDR3 sequences, of which approximately 15% are seen a single time; around a fifth belongs to the top ten. The sequencing sample was made of PBMCs or a T cell subset sorted from them (not recorded which). The receptors stem from a man younger than 35 who had mild COVID-19 (a few samples of this study predate the infection). Cell type and time point are not known.

This chain uses TRBV6-2 or TRBV6-3 with TRBJ1-5; D is possibly TRBD1 (6 bases). Germline V CDR1 and CDR2: MNHEY, SVGEGT. This CDR3 region has 15 residues. V was trimmed by 6 bases and J by 3 bases, leaving 15 bases between them. For the CDR3, the DNA is TGTGCCAGCAGCCCGAACACAGGGTCCAATCAGCCCCAGCATTTT. Residues: CASSPNTGSNQPQHF.

This clonotype occurred a few times. J is TRBJ2-1 and V is TRBV7-3; D not resolved. The V end lost 2 bases, the J end lost 0 bases, and 8 bases lay between the germline ends. The germline gives CDR1 SGHTA, CDR2 FQGTGA. The CDR3 is 15 residues long. The CDR3 coding sequence is TGTGCCAGCAGCTTAGCCCATAGCTCCTACAATGAGCAGTTCTTC. Its protein is CASSLAHSSYNEQFF. Filled out from reference TRBV7-3 and TRBJ2-1, the complete variable domain reads GAGVSQTPSNKVTEKGKYVELRCDPISGHTALYWYRQSLGQGPEFLIYFQGTGAADDSGLPNDRFFAVRPEGSVSTLKIQRTERGDSAVYLCASSLAHSSYNEQFFGPGTRLTVL.

The CDR3 sequence: CASTPGQGIYEQYF. CDR3 bases: TGTGCCAGCACCCCGGGACAGGGAATCTACGAGCAGTACTTC. The gene calls are TRBV7-9 and TRBJ2-7, with TRBD1 matching 9 bases. V shed 7 bases and J 3 bases; nucleotides not matched to a gene: 7. Per the germline V gene, CDR1 is SEHNR and CDR2 is FQNEAQ (reference sequence). The CDR3 is made up of 14 amino acids. Filled out from reference TRBV7-9 and TRBJ2-7, the complete variable domain reads DTGVSQNPRHKITKRGQNVTFRCDPISEHNRLYWYRQTLGQGPEFLTYFQNEAQLEKSRLLSDRFSAERPKGSFSTLEIQRTEQGDSAMYLCASTPGQGIYEQYFGPGTRLTVT.

The gene calls are TRBV19 and TRBJ2-2; D possibly corresponds to TRBD1 (6 bases). V lost 7 bases and J lost 4, with 13 bases in between. There are 14 residues in the CDR3. Germline values: CDR1 LNHDA, CDR2 SQIVND (reference sequence). The CDR3 region has the DNA TGTGCCAGTACTTTACAGGGTGGCACCGGGGAGCTGTTTTTT. Its translation: CASTLQGGTGELFF.

The CDR3 region is CASRTYRDGTDTQYF. CDR3 in DNA: TGTGCCAGCCGAACCTACAGGGACGGCACAGATACGCAGTATTTT. This chain uses TRBV6-2 or TRBV6-3 with TRBJ2-3, with a tentative D call TRBD1 (6 bases). This CDR3 comprises 15 residues. Germline-derived CDR1 and CDR2 are MNHEY and SVGEGT. V was shortened by 8 bases and J by 1 base, with 16 bases between the two germline ends.

The chain links TRBV5-1 to TRBJ2-6; D remains unclear. The length of the CDR3 is 15 residues. CDR1 and CDR2 (germline): SGHRS, YFSETQ. Trimming shortened V by 4 bases and J by 0 bases, and 8 bases separated the two germline ends. For the CDR3, the DNA is TGCGCCAGCAGCCCAGTCAGCTCTGGGGCCAACGTCCTGACTTTC. This codes for CASSPVSSGANVLTF. Complete variable domain (other parts from reference TRBV5-1 and TRBJ2-6): KAGVTQTPRYLIKTRGQQVTLSCSPISGHRSVSWYQQTPGQGLQFLFEYFSETQRNKGNFPGRFSGRQFSNSRSEMNVSTLELGDSALYLCASSPVSSGANVLTFGAGSRLTVL.

The chain combines TRBV12-3 or TRBV12-4 with TRBJ1-6, with a tentative D call TRBD1 (5 bases). Trimming removed 3 bases from V and 10 bases from J, with 16 bases in between. This CDR3 is 15 amino acids long. CDR3 amino acids: CASSLGQLRWSPLHF. Written as DNA, the CDR3 is TGTGCCAGCAGTTTGGGGCAGTTACGGTGGTCACCCCTCCACTTT.

J is TRBJ1-4 and V is TRBV5-1; D might be TRBD1 (6 bases). The V gene lost 4 bases and the J gene lost 5 bases, with 12 bases spanning the gap. The CDR3 covers 14 residues. Germline V gives CDR1 SGHRS, CDR2 YFSETQ. The CDR3 reads CASSVSGTNEKLFF. CDR3 nucleotides: TGCGCCAGCAGCGTGTCCGGGACAAATGAAAAACTGTTTTTT.

The chain is built from TRBV9 and TRBJ1-3; D remains ambiguous. The V and J ends lost 0 bases and 0 bases respectively, with 7 bases between them. Germline loops: CDR1 SGDLS, CDR2 YYNGEE. The CDR3 is 15 residues long. The chain's CDR3 is CASSVAVNSGNTIYF. The DNA of the CDR3 is TGTGCCAGCAGCGTAGCGGTGAACTCTGGAAACACCATATATTTT.

This clonotype was observed at least ten times. The chain is built from TRBV6-6 and TRBJ1-3; 7 nucleotides line up with TRBD1. V lost 5 bases, J lost 0 bases, and 1 base stayed unmatched. This CDR3 comprises 14 residues. Per germline, CDR1 MNHNY and CDR2 SVGAGI (reference sequence). The CDR3, as DNA: TGTGCCAGCAGTAGGGACAGCTCTGGAAACACCATATATTTT. Residues: CASSRDSSGNTIYF.

This clonotype was recorded at least ten times. The chain combines TRBV5-4 with TRBJ1-4; tentative D call: TRBD1 (5 bases). Germline assignment: CDR1 SGHNT and CDR2 YYREEE (reference sequence). Trimming left V 3 bases short and J 5 bases short, with 14 bases between. The length of the CDR3 is 15 residues. The CDR3 DNA sequence: TGTGCCAGCAGCTCCCGGAGTAGGGGAAATGAAAAACTGTTTTTT. Protein product: CASSSRSRGNEKLFF.

This chain joins TRBV7-9 and TRBJ1-1, with a possible D match to TRBD1 (5 bases). With 5 bases removed from V and 3 bases from J, the gap between germline ends came to 10 bases. CDR1 is SEHNR, CDR2 FQNEAQ, per germline (reference sequence). This CDR3 is 13 amino acids long. CDR3: CASSPQAYTEAFF. The CDR3 DNA sequence: TGTGCCAGCAGCCCACAGGCCTACACTGAAGCTTTCTTT. The entire variable domain, with the rest obtained from reference TRBV7-9 and TRBJ1-1, is as follows: DTGVSQNPRHKITKRGQNVTFRCDPISEHNRLYWYRQTLGQGPEFLTYFQNEAQLEKSRLLSDRFSAERPKGSFSTLEIQRTEQGDSAMYLCASSPQAYTEAFFGQGTRLTVV.

This clonotype showed up just a few times. The chain uses TRBV5-1 and TRBJ2-1, with a tentative D call TRBD2 (6 bases). Germline CDR1 is SGHRS and CDR2 is YFSETQ. With 5 bases removed from V and 7 bases from J, the gap between germline ends came to 19 bases. The CDR3 has 15 residues. The CDR3 here is CASSIPGAGINEQFF. CDR3 nucleotides: TGCGCCAGCAGTATACCCGGGGCGGGAATTAATGAGCAGTTCTTC.

This rearrangement joins TRBV6-5 to TRBJ2-2, with 11 bases identical to TRBD2. CDR3 size: 17 residues. Germline trimming cut 0 bases from V and 5 bases from J; bases unmatched to any gene: 5. Germline assignment: CDR1 MNHEY and CDR2 SVGAGI. The CDR3 loop reads CASSYSSGGAGTGELFF. CDR3 DNA sequence: TGTGCCAGCAGTTACTCTAGCGGGGGGGCCGGTACCGGGGAGCTGTTTTTT.

V is TRBV12-3 or TRBV12-4 and J is TRBJ1-3; D is possibly TRBD1 (5 bases). The CDR3 contains 15 residues. V dropped 3 bases and J dropped 2 bases, with 11 bases sitting between them. This chain's CDR3 is CASSFGGSTGNTIYF. CDR3 bases: TGTGCCAGCAGTTTCGGGGGGTCCACTGGAAACACCATATATTTT.

The sample holds a few counts of this clonotype. The rearrangement uses TRBV7-9 and TRBJ2-7, with unresolved D. The germline gives CDR1 SEHNR, CDR2 FQNEAQ (reference sequence). V shed 1 base and J shed 1 base, with 8 bases lying between them. The CDR3 is 14 residues long. As DNA, the CDR3 is TGTGCCAGCAGCTTAGGGGCGGTGTCCTACGAGCAGTACTTC. Encoded protein: CASSLGAVSYEQYF.

There are a few counts of this clonotype. The rearrangement joins TRBV6-1 to TRBJ2-7; perhaps TRBD1 as D (6 bases). Germline V gene data show CDR1 as MNHNS and CDR2 as SASEGT. The CDR3 consists of 13 residues. V was clipped by 3 bases and J by 6 bases, with 12 bases between them. The CDR3: CASSEYRESEQYF. In nucleotides, the CDR3 is TGTGCCAGCAGTGAGTACAGGGAGAGCGAGCAGTACTTC.

The sample holds a few counts of this clonotype. This chain joins TRBV7-4 and TRBJ1-3; D gene uncertain. Trimming left V 7 bases short and J 6 bases short, with 10 bases between. The CDR3 sequence is 12 residues long. CDR1 is SGHVT and CDR2 is SQSDAQ in the germline V gene. In DNA, the CDR3 is TGTGCCAGCATAAGTAGCCCAAACACCATATATTTT. Translation gives CASISSPNTIYF.

The chain joins TRBV11-2 to TRBJ2-2, with 9 positions matching TRBD1. V trimming: 0 bases; J trimming: 3 bases; junction bases outside the gene matches: 8. Germline V gives CDR1 SGHAT, CDR2 FQNNGV. CDR3 length: 18 amino acids. In nucleotides, the CDR3 is TGTGCCAGCAGCTTAGATCCCTACAGGGGGCGGCACACCGGGGAGCTGTTTTTT. It specifies CASSLDPYRGRHTGELFF.

This clonotype was observed a handful of times. This chain links TRBV5-6 with TRBJ2-7; D unclear. This CDR3 has 13 amino acids. Germline V gene sequence: CDR1 SGHDT, CDR2 YYEEEE. V was cut by 2 bases and J by 3 bases, with 9 bases left in between. In DNA, the CDR3 is TGTGCCAGCAGCTTCCAGAGACTCTACGAGCAGTACGTC. Protein sequence: CASSFQRLYEQYV.

This clonotype was counted between two and nine times. J is TRBJ2-3 and V is TRBV7-9; 7 bases align to TRBD1. Trimming cost V 8 bases and J 2 bases; bases outside gene matches: 7. This CDR3 is 14 amino acids long. Germline CDR1 SEHNR, CDR2 FQNEAQ (reference sequence). The CDR3 DNA is TGTGCCAGCCGAAGGACAGGTAACACAGATACGCAGTATTTT. This gives the protein CASRRTGNTDTQYF.